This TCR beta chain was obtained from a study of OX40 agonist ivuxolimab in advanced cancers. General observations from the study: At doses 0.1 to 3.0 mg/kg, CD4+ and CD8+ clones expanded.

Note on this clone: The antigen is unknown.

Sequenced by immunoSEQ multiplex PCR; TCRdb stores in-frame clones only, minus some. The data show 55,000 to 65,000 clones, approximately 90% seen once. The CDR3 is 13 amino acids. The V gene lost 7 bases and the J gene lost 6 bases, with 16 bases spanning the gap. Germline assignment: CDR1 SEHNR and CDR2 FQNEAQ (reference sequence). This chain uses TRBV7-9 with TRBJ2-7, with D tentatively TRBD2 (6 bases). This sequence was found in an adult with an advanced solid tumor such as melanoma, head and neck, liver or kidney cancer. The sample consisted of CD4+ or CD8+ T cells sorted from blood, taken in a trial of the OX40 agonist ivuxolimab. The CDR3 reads CASTKGGSGEQYF. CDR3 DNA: TGTGCCAGCACAAAAGGAGGGAGCGGCGAGCAGTACTTC.